This section outlines one T cell receptor beta chain sequence together with its context. Antigen: not known. Stated treatment: about 20 received Ad26.COV2.S at low or high dose, single or two shots; about five received placebo; per-sample allocation not given. Day 63 following the first vaccine or placebo injection was when the samples were taken. The donor's status was that of an adult aged 18-55 years in Boston. It was Wuhan-strain SARS-CoV-2 spike that the Ad26 vaccine vector expressed. This sample was included in a study of Ad26.COV2.S vaccination and SARS-CoV-2 variants. Turning to the study itself: It was the COV1001 Ad26.COV2.S trial arm that included the donor.

The table came from immunoSEQ multiplex PCR; TCRdb's copy has only in-frame clones and leaves some out. The table includes about 440,000 clones, about 90% detected once. Points from the study as a whole: Placebo recipients showed lower spike-specific TCR breadth than vaccinees.

The TCR originated in a person aged 18-60 years who received the Ad26.COV2.S COVID-19 vaccine or a placebo. The specimen was peripheral blood, collected in a trial of Ad26.COV2.S vaccine versus placebo.

CDR3 coding DNA: TGTGCCAGCAGCCTGTATAGCGGGAGGAGGACAGATACGCAGTATTTT. It translates to CASSLYSGRRTDTQYF. The chain links TRBV3-1 (or the pseudogene TRBV3-2) to TRBJ2-3, with 10 bases fitting TRBD2. Germline CDR1 and CDR2: LGHDT and YNNKEL (reference sequence). V lost 4 bases, J lost 3 bases, and 7 bases stayed unmatched. The CDR3 length is 16 residues.